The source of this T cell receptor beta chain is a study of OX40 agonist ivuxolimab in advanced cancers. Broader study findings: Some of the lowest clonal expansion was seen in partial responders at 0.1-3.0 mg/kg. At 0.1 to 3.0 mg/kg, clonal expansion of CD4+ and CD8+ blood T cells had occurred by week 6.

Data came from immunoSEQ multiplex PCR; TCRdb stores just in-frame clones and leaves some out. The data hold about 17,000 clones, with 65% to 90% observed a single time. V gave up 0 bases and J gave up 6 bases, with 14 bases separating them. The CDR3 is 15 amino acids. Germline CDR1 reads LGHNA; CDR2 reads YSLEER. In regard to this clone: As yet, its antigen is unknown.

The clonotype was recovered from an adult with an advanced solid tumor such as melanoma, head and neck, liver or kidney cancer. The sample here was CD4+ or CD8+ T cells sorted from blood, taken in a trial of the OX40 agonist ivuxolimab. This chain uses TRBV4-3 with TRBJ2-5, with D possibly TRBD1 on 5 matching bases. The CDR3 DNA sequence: TGCGCCAGCAGCCAAGATCGGCAGGGTTTAAAGACCCAGTACTTC. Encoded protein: CASSQDRQGLKTQYF.